This is a list of T cell receptor beta chains from one sample in a study of cytotoxic CD8 clonotypes in ibrutinib-treated CLL. Method: immunoSEQ multiplex PCR; TCRdb's copy keeps in-frame clones and lacks some. Of fewer than 400,000 clones listed, under 70% are singletons. This material consisted of PBMCs, taken after 36 months of ibrutinib treatment. The receptor source for this set is a human donor with chronic lymphocytic leukemia. CDR3s include the opening cysteine and the closing phenylalanine or tryptophan. Each record gives: J gene, D gene, V gene, clone size, CDR3 DNA, CDR3 protein. D genes are given only for firm matches. The listing skips clone size in some rows; elsewhere it reads once, few, many or a size class.

>TRBJ1-2|TRBD1|TRBV15|.
TGTGCCACCAGCAGGGGACAGGGTGGTTATGGCTACACCTTC
CATSRGQGGYGYTF
>TRBJ1-3|TRBD1|TRBV4-2|few
TGTGCCAGCAGCCACCTGGACAGGGTATCGACTGGAAACACCATATATTTT
CASSHLDRVSTGNTIYF
>TRBJ1-2|TRBD1|TRBV10-3|.
TGTGCCATCAGTGAAGGACAGGACTATGGCTACACCTTC
CAISEGQDYGYTF
>TRBJ1-2|.|TRBV5-6|.
TGTGCCAGCAGCTTGGTTGACAGATTGCTCTATGGCTACACCTTC
CASSLVDRLLYGYTF
>TRBJ1-2|.|TRBV27|few
TGTGCCAGCAGTCCCGGTGGCCATGGCTACACCTTC
CASSPGGHGYTF
>TRBJ1-2|TRBD1|TRBV6-5|few
TGTGCCAGCAGTTACCGACAGGGGAGCTATGGCTACACCTTC
CASSYRQGSYGYTF
>TRBJ2-7|.|TRBV25-1|few
TGTGCCAGCAGTGAATTGGGCCGACGATCCTACGAGCAGTACTTC
CASSELGRRSYEQYF
>TRBJ1-1|.|TRBV2|.
TGTGCCAGCAGTGACCCACACTCTTGGGCAGGGGTGAACACTGAAGCTTTCTTT
CASSDPHSWAGVNTEAFF
>TRBJ2-2|.|TRBV27|few
TGTGCCAGCAGTTTATCAGGCAGTAGCGTGAGAACCGGGGAGCTGTTTTTT
CASSLSGSSVRTGELFF
>TRBJ2-5|TRBD2|TRBV7-2|few
TGTGCCAGCACTAAATCGGGACTAGCGGCCCTCCTTGGGGAGACCCAGTACTTC
CASTKSGLAALLGETQYF
>TRBJ1-4|TRBD1|TRBV25-1|.
TGTGCCAGCAGTGTGACAGGGGGTTTTGGTGAAAAACTGTTTTTT
CASSVTGGFGEKLFF
>TRBJ2-1|.|TRBV14|.
TGTGCCAGCAGTCCCCAGAAGTTTTCCCTTCTCTCCGCCAATGAGCAGTTCTTC
CASSPQKFSLLSANEQFF
>TRBJ2-1|.|TRBV5-1|few
TGCGCCAGCAGCTTCGGGGACAAGGGGTACAATGAGCAGTTCTTC
CASSFGDKGYNEQFF
>TRBJ2-1|TRBD2|TRBV5-4|.
TGTGCCAGCAGCTTGCCTAGCGGGAGTCTCCAGCAGTTCTTC
CASSLPSGSLQQFF
>TRBJ1-2|TRBD1|TRBV19|.
TGTGCCAGTAGTCCTAGGACAGGGGGCAACTATGGCTACACCTTC
CASSPRTGGNYGYTF
>TRBJ2-7|.|TRBV5-1|few
TGCGCCAGCAGCTTGAGTGAGGGTTACGAGCAGTACTTC
CASSLSEGYEQYF
>TRBJ1-1|.|TRBV29-1|.
TGCAGCGTTGAAAGGTGGGGTACAGGGAATCCCACTGAAGCTTTCTTT
CSVERWGTGNPTEAFF
>TRBJ2-1|TRBD2|TRBV28|.
TGTGCCAGCAGCGCACTAGCGGGCTGGTTCTTC
CASSALAGWFF
>TRBJ2-5|.|TRBV7-6|.
TGTGCCAGCAGCCGTATTTTGGAGACCCAGTACTTC
CASSRILETQYF
>TRBJ1-1|.|TRBV5-1|.
TGCGCCAGCAGCTTCAGGGTTTTGGGTAACACTGAAGCTTTCTTT
CASSFRVLGNTEAFF
>TRBJ2-3|.|TRBV7-3|few
TGTGCCAGCAGCTTATTGGGCACAGATACGCAGTATTTT
CASSLLGTDTQYF
>TRBJ1-6|TRBD1|TRBV25-1|.
TGTGCCAGCAGTGAATGGGCGGGACAGGGGGCTTCACCCCTCCACTTT
CASSEWAGQGASPLHF
>TRBJ1-1|.|TRBV2|.
TGTGCCAGCCCGAGTGTTCGGTCAGGGACAAGAATGAACACTGAAGCTTTCTTT
CASPSVRSGTRMNTEAFF
>TRBJ1-2|.|TRBV2|.
TGTGCCAGCAAGGGCCCGTTTACGGGGGATCGGAACTATGGCTACACCTTC
CASKGPFTGDRNYGYTF
>TRBJ1-6|.|TRBV27|.
TGTGCCAGCAGTTTATCGGTAGGGCAAGGTAATTCACCCCTCCACTTT
CASSLSVGQGNSPLHF
>TRBJ1-2|TRBD1|TRBV18|few
TGTGCCAGCTCGGAAGGGACAGGGAAGGATAACTATGGCTACACCTTC
CASSEGTGKDNYGYTF
>TRBJ2-7|.|TRBV11-3|.
TGTGCCAGCAGCCCAGGTCGGGGGTATGGCGAGCAGTACTTC
CASSPGRGYGEQYF
>TRBJ2-1|TRBD2|TRBV2|.
TGTGCCAGCAGGAGGACTAGCGGGGGGGTGGTTTTGAGAAACAATGAGCAGTTCTTC
CASRRTSGGVVLRNNEQFF
>TRBJ1-6|.|TRBV27|.
TGTGCCAGCAGTTTCCGACAGTATTCACCCCTCCACTTT
CASSFRQYSPLHF
>TRBJ2-7|.|TRBV5-1|.
TGCGCCAGCAGCTTGATCAGGGAGACCTACGAGCAGTACTTC
CASSLIRETYEQYF
>TRBJ2-5|.|TRBV5-1|few
TGCGCCAGCAGCATCCCCCGGGACTTCCAAGAGACCCAGTACTTC
CASSIPRDFQETQYF
>TRBJ2-7|.|TRBV5-4|.
TGTGCCAGCAGCTTAGGAGGTTACGAGCAGTACTTC
CASSLGGYEQYF
>TRBJ2-2|TRBD2|TRBV7-7|few
TGTGCCAGCAGCCAAGCACTAGCGGGAGCCGGGGAGCTGTTTTTT
CASSQALAGAGELFF
>TRBJ2-5|TRBD2|TRBV4-3|.
TGCGCCAGCAGCCCCACTAGCGGACCGCAAGAGACCCAGTACTTC
CASSPTSGPQETQYF
>TRBJ2-3|.|TRBV25-1|.
TGTGCCAGCAGTTCGCCCTTTATCGAGGGGGCAGATACGCAGTATTTT
CASSSPFIEGADTQYF
>TRBJ2-5|TRBD2|TRBV6-1|.
TGTGCCAGCAGTGAAGCGCCCTCGGGACTAGCGTATTTGGAGACCCAGTACTTC
CASSEAPSGLAYLETQYF
>TRBJ1-1|TRBD1|TRBV5-1|.
TGCGCCAGCAGCTTGGTGGCCCTCGACAGGGTGAACACTGAAGCTTTCTTT
CASSLVALDRVNTEAFF
>TRBJ2-1|.|TRBV27|.
TGTGCCAGCAGTTTATCGAAACTCAATGAGCAGTTCTTC
CASSLSKLNEQFF
>TRBJ2-2|.|TRBV29-1|.
TGCAGCGTAAGCACCGGGGAGCTGTTTTTT
CSVSTGELFF
>TRBJ1-1|.|TRBV18|.
TGTGCCAGCTCACCGGGCGGATGGAACACTGAAGCTTTCTTT
CASSPGGWNTEAFF
>TRBJ1-5|.|TRBV7-2|.
TGTGCCAGCAGCCTAAGATTCGGGAGGCCCCAGCATTTT
CASSLRFGRPQHF
>TRBJ2-7|.|TRBV19|.
TGTGCCAGTAGCCGGGGGTTAAACTACGAGCAGTACTTC
CASSRGLNYEQYF
>TRBJ2-5|.|TRBV6-1|.
TGTGCCAGCATCAGGGGCAGGGTTCCCCAAGAGACCCAGTACTTC
CASIRGRVPQETQYF
>TRBJ1-1|.|TRBV25-1|.
TGTGCCACCCAGCGAACCACCGCAGGGGAGAACACTGAAGCTTTCTTT
CATQRTTAGENTEAFF
>TRBJ2-3|TRBD2|TRBV11-2|.
TGTGCCAGCAGCCAGAGCGGGAGGTTGCATACGCAGTATTTT
CASSQSGRLHTQYF
>TRBJ2-4|.|TRBV29-1|.
TGCAGCGTCCCACAAGAGGCCAAAAACATTCAGTACTTC
CSVPQEAKNIQYF